This TCR beta chain was found in a study of CD8 T cell repertoires and HIV-1 epitope variants. As for the study in general: T cells were stimulated with Twenty-five Gag and Nef peptides separately. Enriched T cells were co-cultured with equal autologous T cell-negative cells.

On the immunoSEQ platform, TCR beta CDR3s were sequenced at survey depth. Some clones are missing from TCRdb's copy, which holds only in-frame ones; the method was immunoSEQ multiplex PCR. The sample includes 4,500 to 7,000 clones, just under 65% of them seen just once. This CDR3 region has 12 residues. The germline gives CDR1 SQVTM, CDR2 ANQGSEA. V was pared by 4 bases and J by 1 base, with 7 bases between. Regarding this clone: Its antigen is not identified.

The chain joins TRBV29-1 to TRBJ1-1; no definite D call. This TCR was recovered from a male donor with HIV. Sequences were obtained from cultured CD8+ T cells derived from PBMCs. CDR3 in amino acids: CSVVRRNTEAFF. Here the CDR3 DNA reads TGCAGCGTTGTCCGAAGGAACACTGAAGCTTTCTTT.